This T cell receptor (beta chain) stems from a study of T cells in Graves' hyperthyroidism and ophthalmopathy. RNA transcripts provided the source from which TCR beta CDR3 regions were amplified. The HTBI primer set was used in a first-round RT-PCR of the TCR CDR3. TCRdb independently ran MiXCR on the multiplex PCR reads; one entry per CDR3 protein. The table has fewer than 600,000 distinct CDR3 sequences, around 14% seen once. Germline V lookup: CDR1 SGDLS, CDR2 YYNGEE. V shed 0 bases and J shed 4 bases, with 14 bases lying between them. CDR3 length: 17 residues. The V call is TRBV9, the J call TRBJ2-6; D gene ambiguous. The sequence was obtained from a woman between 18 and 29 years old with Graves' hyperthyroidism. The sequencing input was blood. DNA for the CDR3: TGTGCCAGCAGCGTAGTAGGTGTAGTCTCGGGGGCCAACGTCCTGACTTTC. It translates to CASSVVGVVSGANVLTF.